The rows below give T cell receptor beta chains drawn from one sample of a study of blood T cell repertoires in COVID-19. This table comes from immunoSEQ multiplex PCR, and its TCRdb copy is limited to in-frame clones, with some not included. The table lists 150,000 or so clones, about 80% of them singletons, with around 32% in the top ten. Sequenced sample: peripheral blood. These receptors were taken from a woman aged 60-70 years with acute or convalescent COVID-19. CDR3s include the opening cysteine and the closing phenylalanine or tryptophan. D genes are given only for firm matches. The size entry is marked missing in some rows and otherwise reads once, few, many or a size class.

CSVGQDYNEQFF	TGCAGCGTCGGACAGGATTACAATGAGCAGTTCTTC	TRBD1	.	TRBV29-1	TRBJ2-1
CASMAAISYNSPLHF	TGTGCCAGCATGGCCGCAATCTCCTATAATTCACCCCTCCACTTT	.	once	TRBV6-5	TRBJ1-6
CASKRTQAIHGYTF	TGTGCCAGCAAACGAACCCAGGCCATCCATGGCTACACCTTC	.	once	TRBV19	TRBJ1-2
CASSRVITNEKLFF	TGTGCCAGCAGCAGGGTGATTACTAATGAAAAACTGTTTTTT	.	.	TRBV28	TRBJ1-4
CASSSPKRSRQPQHF	TGTGCCAGCAGTAGTCCTAAACGTTCCAGGCAGCCCCAGCATTTT	.	.	TRBV28	TRBJ1-5
CASSHLGGAYEQYF	TGTGCCAGCAGCCACTTGGGAGGAGCCTACGAGCAGTACTTC	.	.	TRBV14	TRBJ2-7
CASSQEGQGYIQYF	TGTGCCAGCAGCCAAGAGGGACAGGGATACATTCAGTACTTC	TRBD1	once	TRBV3-1/TRBV3-2	TRBJ2-4
CASSGGATGELFF	TGTGCCAGCTCAGGGGGCGCGACCGGGGAGCTGTTTTTT	.	.	TRBV18	TRBJ2-2
CSVRDSRNQPQHF	TGCAGCGTTCGGGACTCTCGCAATCAGCCCCAGCATTTT	.	.	TRBV29-1	TRBJ1-5
CASGPRRGSGETQYF	TGTGCTAGTGGTCCGAGGAGGGGTTCAGGAGAGACCCAGTACTTC	.	.	TRBV12-5	TRBJ2-5
CASSANPGTGNYGYTF	TGTGCCAGCAGTGCAAATCCCGGGACAGGGAACTATGGCTACACCTTC	TRBD1	.	TRBV27	TRBJ1-2
CASSYRGERANEKLFF	TGTGCCAGCAGTTACCGGGGGGAGAGGGCTAATGAAAAACTGTTTTTT	.	.	TRBV6-5	TRBJ1-4
CASSLDTGPGNTIYF	TGTGCCAGCAGCTTAGATACAGGGCCTGGAAACACCATATATTTT	.	.	TRBV7-9	TRBJ1-3
CASSWGQLNYGYTF	TGTGCCAGCAGCTGGGGACAGCTTAACTATGGCTACACCTTC	TRBD1	once	TRBV9	TRBJ1-2
CASSFSARSTEAFF	TGTGCCAGCAGCTTCAGCGCCAGATCAACTGAAGCTTTCTTT	.	.	TRBV3-1/TRBV3-2	TRBJ1-1
CASSPNRDTEAFF	TGCGCCAGCAGCCCCAACAGGGACACTGAAGCTTTCTTT	.	.	TRBV5-1	TRBJ1-1
CASGRGTEAFF	TGTGCCAGCGGACGGGGGACTGAAGCTTTCTTT	.	.	TRBV27	TRBJ1-1
CASSRKTGTGGELFF	TGTGCCAGCAGCCGCAAAACCGGGACAGGGGGCGAGCTGTTTTTT	TRBD1	few	TRBV16	TRBJ2-2
CASSTGLALYNEQFF	TGTGCCAGTAGTACCGGACTAGCCCTATACAATGAGCAGTTCTTC	TRBD2	.	TRBV19	TRBJ2-1
CASSIQGTGVNYGYTF	TGTGCCAGTAGTATTCAAGGGACAGGTGTTAACTATGGCTACACCTTC	TRBD1	.	TRBV19	TRBJ1-2
CASSILQGSWTRPQYF	TGTGCCAGTAGTATTCTCCAGGGTAGCTGGACGAGACCCCAGTACTTC	.	.	TRBV19	TRBJ2-5
CASSESRGTGRANEQFF	TGTGCCAGCAGCGAGTCTAGGGGGACAGGGAGGGCCAATGAGCAGTTCTTC	TRBD1	.	TRBV2	TRBJ2-1
CASSSPSAGARTQYF	TGTGCCAGCAGCTCCCCTTCTGCGGGGGCGCGGACGCAGTATTTT	.	.	TRBV5-6	TRBJ2-3
CASKGREDQPQHF	TGTGCCAGTAAAGGGAGGGAGGATCAGCCCCAGCATTTT	.	.	TRBV19	TRBJ1-5
CASSPMTGRTDTQYF	TGTGCCAGCAGCCCTATGACAGGGCGCACAGATACGCAGTATTTT	TRBD1	.	TRBV2	TRBJ2-3
CASSRGQGVREKLFF	TGTGCCAGCAGCCGAGGACAGGGGGTTCGCGAAAAACTGTTTTTT	TRBD1	.	TRBV5-4	TRBJ1-4
CATSDSGSDTQYF	TGTGCCACCAGTGATAGCGGGTCAGATACGCAGTATTTT	.	.	TRBV24-1	TRBJ2-3
CASSYERNNYGYTF	TGTGCCAGCAGTTACGAGAGAAATAACTATGGCTACACCTTC	.	.	TRBV6-5	TRBJ1-2
CASSEERGSYNEQFF	TGCGCCAGCAGTGAGGAGCGGGGATCCTACAATGAGCAGTTCTTC	TRBD2	.	TRBV10-1	TRBJ2-1
CASSRQGGTEAFF	TGTGCCAGCAGTCGACAGGGGGGCACTGAAGCTTTCTTT	TRBD1	.	TRBV6-6	TRBJ1-1
CASSRLETHPNSEKLFF	TGTGCCAGCAGCCGCCTCGAGACACATCCGAATAGTGAAAAACTGTTTTTT	.	.	TRBV13	TRBJ1-4
CASSLAVDGTGEGNQPQHF	TGTGCCAGCAGCTTAGCGGTAGACGGGACTGGTGAGGGGAATCAGCCCCAGCATTTT	.	.	TRBV7-9	TRBJ1-5
CAWSVGTSGGDTQYF	TGTGCCTGGAGTGTAGGGACTAGCGGGGGAGATACGCAGTATTTT	TRBD2	.	TRBV30	TRBJ2-3
CASSRVQETQYF	TGTGCCAGCAGCCGCGTACAAGAGACCCAGTACTTC	.	.	TRBV7-8	TRBJ2-5
CASSPGTHGRPGNTIYF	TGTGCCAGCAGTCCAGGGACACACGGAAGACCCGGAAACACCATATATTTT	.	.	TRBV6-6	TRBJ1-3
CASSYSDRGDYGYTF	TGTGCCAGCAGTTACAGCGACAGGGGGGACTATGGCTACACCTTC	TRBD1	.	TRBV6-6	TRBJ1-2
CASSPQTARYGYTF	TGTGCCAGCAGCCCGCAAACAGCTCGCTATGGCTACACCTTC	.	.	TRBV11-2	TRBJ1-2
CASSLSSGEEAFF	TGTGCCAGCAGTTTATCTTCAGGCGAAGAAGCTTTCTTT	.	.	TRBV12-3/TRBV12-4	TRBJ1-1
CASSRGDTSTDTQYF	TGTGCCAGCAGCCGGGGGGACACGAGCACAGATACGCAGTATTTT	.	.	TRBV7-3	TRBJ2-3
CASSYPTRYYEQYF	TGTGCCAGCAGCTACCCGACAAGATACTACGAGCAGTACTTC	.	.	TRBV7-9	TRBJ2-7
CLGTTEETQYF	TGTCTCGGGACTACCGAAGAGACCCAGTACTTC	TRBD2	.	TRBV27	TRBJ2-5
CASSRGPLNTEAFF	TGTGCCAGCAGCCGTGGGCCTCTAAACACTGAAGCTTTCTTT	.	.	TRBV28	TRBJ1-1
CASSLSGVANEKLFF	TGCGCCAGCAGCTTGTCAGGGGTAGCTAATGAAAAACTGTTTTTT	.	.	TRBV5-1	TRBJ1-4
CASSFVRTGPMNTEAFF	TGTGCCAGCAGCTTCGTAAGGACAGGACCCATGAACACTGAAGCTTTCTTT	TRBD1	once	TRBV5-5	TRBJ1-1
CASSRGTVDSGNTIYF	TGTGCCAGTAGTAGGGGGACAGTAGATTCTGGAAACACCATATATTTT	TRBD1	.	TRBV19	TRBJ1-3
CASSLSGTGTNEKLFF	TGTGCCAGCAGCTTAAGCGGGACAGGGACTAATGAAAAACTGTTTTTT	TRBD1	.	TRBV3-1/TRBV3-2	TRBJ1-4
CASSLDRDSRPYGYTF	TGTGCCAGCAGCTTAGACCGGGACAGCCGTCCTTATGGCTACACCTTC	TRBD1	.	TRBV11-1	TRBJ1-2
CASSPGRGKYNSPLHF	TGTGCCAGTAGCCCCGGGCGGGGGAAGTATAATTCACCCCTCCACTTT	.	once	TRBV19	TRBJ1-6
CASSLGQGDYGYTF	TGCGCCAGCAGCTTGGGGCAGGGCGACTATGGCTACACCTTC	.	.	TRBV5-1	TRBJ1-2